This TCR beta chain was identified in a study of cytomegalovirus exposure and HLA in healthy donors. In the PCR, 60 Vbeta and 13 Jbeta primers were used. Profiling relied on immunoSEQ multiplex PCR, and the TCRdb table lists in-frame clones only, not all of them. The sample holds under 150,000 clones, 65% to 90% seen once. The CDR3 has 19 amino acids. Germline loops: CDR1 SEHNR, CDR2 FQNEAQ (reference sequence). The trim removed 1 base at V and 3 bases at J, leaving 13 bases unmatched. The source material was PBMCs. This TCR was sampled from a man aged 18 to 29 in good health and CMV-seronegative. This sequence joins TRBV7-9 and TRBJ2-7; 12 bases fit TRBD2. The CDR3 spells CASSLVGRGTSGGYYEQYF. The CDR3 coding sequence is TGTGCCAGCAGCTTAGTGGGGCGGGGAACTAGCGGGGGGTACTACGAGCAGTACTTC. The whole variable domain, remainder taken from reference TRBV7-9 and TRBJ2-7, is DTGVSQNPRHKITKRGQNVTFRCDPISEHNRLYWYRQTLGQGPEFLTYFQNEAQLEKSRLLSDRFSAERPKGSFSTLEIQRTEQGDSAMYLCASSLVGRGTSGGYYEQYFGPGTRLTVT.